A selection of T cell receptor beta chains follows, all from one sample in a study of T cell responses to AZD1222 COVID-19 vaccine. Repertoires were generated with immunoSEQ multiplex PCR, while TCRdb's copy carries only in-frame clones and drops some. The repertoire consists of about 160,000 clones, with roughly nine tenths occurring once and the leading ten covering approximately 2%. Source: peripheral blood, taken on day 0 of AZD1222 vaccination. Receptors originate from an adult in good health. Both conserved end residues are trimmed from each CDR3.

cdr3_aa j_call v_call
ASSAGQFQPQH TRBJ1-5 TRBV2
AWSVTERGYTDTQY TRBJ2-3 TRBV30
ASGPTGGPAF TRBJ1-1 TRBV12-5
ASSHTAGTSGRALGQY TRBJ2-7 TRBV6-6
ASSLVGPSGNTIY TRBJ1-3 TRBV4-1
ASSSQDGRSNQPQH TRBJ1-5 TRBV19
SVEDLTKSTDTQY TRBJ2-3 TRBV29-1
ASSEGAGGYT TRBJ1-2 TRBV6-1
ASSQSVADTIYTEAF TRBJ1-1 TRBV3-1/TRBV3-2
SVRDGYT TRBJ1-2 TRBV29-1
ASGVSRGNQPQH TRBJ1-5 TRBV6-5